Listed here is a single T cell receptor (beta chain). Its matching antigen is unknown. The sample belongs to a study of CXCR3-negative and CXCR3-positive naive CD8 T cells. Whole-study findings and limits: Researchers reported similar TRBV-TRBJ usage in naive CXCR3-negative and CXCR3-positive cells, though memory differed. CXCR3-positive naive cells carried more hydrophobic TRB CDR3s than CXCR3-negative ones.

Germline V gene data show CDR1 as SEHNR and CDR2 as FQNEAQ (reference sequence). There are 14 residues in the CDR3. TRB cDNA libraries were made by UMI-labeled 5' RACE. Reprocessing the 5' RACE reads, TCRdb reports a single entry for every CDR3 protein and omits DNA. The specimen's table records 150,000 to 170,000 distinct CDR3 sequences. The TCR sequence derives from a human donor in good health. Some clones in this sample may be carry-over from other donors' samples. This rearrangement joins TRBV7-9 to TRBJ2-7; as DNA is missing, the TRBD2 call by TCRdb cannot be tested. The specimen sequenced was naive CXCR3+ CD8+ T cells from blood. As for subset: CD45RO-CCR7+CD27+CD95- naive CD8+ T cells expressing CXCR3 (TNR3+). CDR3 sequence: CASSRAGPSYEQYF.